Following are 12 T cell receptor beta chains from one sample sequenced in a study of technical replicates of blood from a few donors. Method: immunoSEQ multiplex PCR; TCRdb's copy keeps in-frame clones and lacks some. The data show 64,000 or so clones, approximately 86% seen once. Sample: PBMCs. These receptors came from a human donor in good health. Some clones in this sample may be carry-over from other donors' samples.

The chain recombines TRBV2 with TRBJ1-1; D perhaps matches TRBD1 (6 bases). V was clipped by 7 bases and J by 1 base, with 10 bases between them. This CDR3 region has 13 residues. The germline V gene has CDR1 SNHLY and CDR2 FYNNEI. DNA for the CDR3: TGTGCCAGCAAGGGGGAGCAGAACACTGAAGCTTTCTTT. This sequence encodes CASKGEQNTEAFF.

This clone was observed a few times. The rearrangement uses TRBV29-1 and TRBJ1-1; D remains unclear. Trimming shortened V by 7 bases and J by 11 bases, and 20 bases separated the two germline ends. Per germline, CDR1 SQVTM and CDR2 ANQGSEA. This CDR3 spans 12 amino acids. The CDR3 reads CSANSNTWAAFF. Here the CDR3 DNA reads TGCAGCGCCAACTCGAACACCTGGGCGGCTTTCTTT.

V is TRBV4-1 and J is TRBJ2-1; the D gene is possibly TRBD1 (6 bases). V lost 0 bases, J lost 2 bases, and 14 bases lay in between. CDR1 MGHRA and CDR2 YSYEKL come from the germline V gene. This CDR3 has 17 residues. Here the CDR3 DNA reads TGCGCCAGCAGCCAAGATCGGTTGGGGGCCGCCTACAATGAGCAGTTCTTC. Encoded protein: CASSQDRLGAAYNEQFF.

V usage is TRBV25-1 and J usage is TRBJ2-7, with 9 bases lining up with TRBD1. Germline loops: CDR1 MGHDK, CDR2 SYGVNS. The CDR3 is 16 amino acids. Losses at the gene ends were 1 base for V and 3 bases for J; bases not matched to a gene: 7. The CDR3 is CASSELDRQGGYEQYF. DNA of the CDR3: TGTGCCAGCAGTGAATTGGACCGACAGGGGGGCTACGAGCAGTACTTC.

V and J are TRBV7-9 and TRBJ2-7; 8 nucleotides match TRBD1. Looked up from germline, CDR1 is SEHNR and CDR2 is FQNEAQ (reference sequence). Trimming removed 3 bases from V and 6 bases from J; junction bases left unmatched: 7. The CDR3 is 14 residues long. In DNA form, the CDR3 reads TGTGCCAGCAGCTTCGAGGGACAGGTTCCCGAGCAGTACTTC. Its translation is CASSFEGQVPEQYF.

This clone has just one count. This chain joins TRBV6-4 and TRBJ2-1; 11 bases fit TRBD1. Unmatched junction bases numbered 6, after V lost 5 bases and J lost 3 bases. CDR1 is MRHNA, CDR2 SNTAGT, per germline. CDR3 size: 16 residues. This chain's CDR3 is CASSPAGTGGYNEQFF. In DNA form, the CDR3 reads TGTGCCAGCAGTCCGGCTGGGACAGGGGGCTACAATGAGCAGTTCTTC.

The rearrangement links TRBV7-8 to TRBJ1-5; weak D call: TRBD1 (5 bases). The CDR3 spans 17 residues. Per the germline V gene, CDR1 is SGHVS and CDR2 is FQNEAQ. Trimming stripped 0 bases from V and 3 bases from J, with 15 bases between. The CDR3 DNA reads TGTGCCAGCAGCTTAGCTGAGGGGACTGATAACAATCAGCCCCAGCATTTT. Amino acid sequence: CASSLAEGTDNNQPQHF.

V and J are TRBV5-1 and TRBJ1-3, with 8 positions matching TRBD1. J gave up 3 bases and V 5 bases, and 4 bases lay outside the gene matches. Germline V gives CDR1 SGHRS, CDR2 YFSETQ. The CDR3 spans 14 residues. CDR3: CASRTGEDGNTIYF. CDR3 nucleotide sequence: TGCGCCAGCAGGACAGGGGAAGATGGAAACACCATATATTTT.

The V gene is TRBV11-2, the J gene TRBJ1-6; unclear D gene. The CDR3 has 15 residues. CDR1 and CDR2 from the germline V gene are SGHAT and FQNNGV. Trimming took off 1 base at V and 9 bases at J, with 13 bases between the two ends. Written as DNA, the CDR3 is TGTGCCAGCAGCTTAGGAGGCACTTTTAGTTCACCCCTCCACTTT. It is translated as CASSLGGTFSSPLHF.

This clone is a singleton in its sample. CDR3 nucleotide sequence: TGTGCCAGTGCCCGGGACAGGGGAAATGGCTACACCTTC. Its protein product is CASARDRGNGYTF. The chain links TRBV19 to TRBJ1-2; the match to TRBD1 covers 10 bases. V shed 8 bases, J shed 6 bases, and the junction held 6 bases outside the gene matches. The CDR3 loop spans 13 amino acids. Germline V CDR1 and CDR2: LNHDA, SQIVND (reference sequence). The entire variable domain, with the rest obtained from reference TRBV19 and TRBJ1-2, is as follows: DGGITQSPKYLFRKEGQNVTLSCEQNLNHDAMYWYRQDPGQGLRLIYYSQIVNDFQKGDIAEGYSVSREKKESFPLTVTSAQKNPTAFYLCASARDRGNGYTFGSGTRLTVV.

The chain carries TRBV6-6 and TRBJ2-1; 8 bases match TRBD2. This CDR3 has 14 amino acids. CDR1 is MNHNY, CDR2 SVGAGI, per germline (reference sequence). With 5 bases clipped from V and 9 bases from J, the junction kept 9 bases outside the gene matches. The CDR3 sequence: CASSTPERETEQFF. The CDR3 nucleotides are TGTGCCAGCAGTACCCCTGAGCGGGAGACTGAGCAGTTCTTC.

The genes are TRBV7-2 and TRBJ1-3, with D perhaps matching TRBD1 (5 bases). CDR1 and CDR2 (germline): SGHTA, FQGNSA. The CDR3 is 15 residues long. Trimming removed 5 bases from V and 0 bases from J, with 11 bases in between. For the CDR3, the DNA is TGTGCCAGCAGCCAAGACAGCGCCTCTGGAAACACCATATATTTT. Translating gives CASSQDSASGNTIYF.